The rows below give T cell receptor beta chains drawn from one sample of a study of Graves' ophthalmopathy and Graves' hyperthyroidism. TCRdb analysed the multiplex PCR reads with MiXCR anew, one entry per CDR3 protein. The sample carries 200,000 to 250,000 distinct CDR3 sequences, under 25% recorded once. The sequencing sample was made of peripheral blood. The source is a woman aged 45-59 years with Graves' ophthalmopathy. CDR3s include the opening cysteine and the closing phenylalanine or tryptophan. D genes are given only for firm matches. Expanded clones are given a class, and other clones once, few, many or no size at all.

size: many; J: TRBJ2-5; V: TRBV5-1; D: NA; DNA: TGCGCCAGCAGTCGGCTAGTAGGACAAGAGACCCAGTACTTC; CDR3: CASSRLVGQETQYF
size: many; J: TRBJ1-3; V: TRBV6-1; D: NA; DNA: TGTGCCAGCAATCCGGGCTCTCCTTCTGGAAACACCATATATTTT; CDR3: CASNPGSPSGNTIYF
size: NA; J: TRBJ2-2; V: TRBV11-2; D: TRBD2; DNA: TGTGCCAGCAGCTTAGATGGGGGAGGGCCCGGGGAGCTGTTTTTT; CDR3: CASSLDGGGPGELFF
size: many; J: TRBJ2-5; V: TRBV5-1; D: NA; DNA: TGCGCCAGCAGCTTGGCCGGGGGAAGCCAAGAGACCCAGTACTTC; CDR3: CASSLAGGSQETQYF
size: NA; J: TRBJ2-2; V: TRBV29-1; D: TRBD1; DNA: TGCAGCGTACGGACAGGGGGTCCGAACACCGGGGAGCTGTTTTTT; CDR3: CSVRTGGPNTGELFF
size: NA; J: TRBJ1-1; V: TRBV19; D: NA; DNA: TGTGCCAGTAGTAATAGGCCGGCTTTCTTT; CDR3: CASSNRPAFF
size: many; J: TRBJ1-5; V: TRBV12-3/TRBV12-4; D: TRBD1; DNA: TGTGCCAGCAGTCCGGACAGGGGATCCCATAGCAATCAGCCCCAGCATTTT; CDR3: CASSPDRGSHSNQPQHF
size: many; J: TRBJ1-2; V: TRBV24-1; D: NA; DNA: TGTGCCACCAGTGATCGGGCCAACCTCAACTATGGCTACACCTTC; CDR3: CATSDRANLNYGYTF
size: many; J: TRBJ2-7; V: TRBV19; D: TRBD2; DNA: TGTGCCAGTAGTTTTCTCCAGACTAGCGGAGGCTACGAGCAGTACTTC; CDR3: CASSFLQTSGGYEQYF
size: once; J: TRBJ2-2; V: TRBV15; D: NA; DNA: TGTGCCACCAGCCCTCGGGCGACCGGGGAGCTGTTTTTT; CDR3: CATSPRATGELFF
size: many; J: TRBJ1-2; V: TRBV6-1; D: NA; DNA: TGTGCCAGCAGTGGGTTCGAGGGCTACACCTTC; CDR3: CASSGFEGYTF
size: many; J: TRBJ2-5; V: TRBV7-3; D: TRBD1; DNA: TGTGCCAGCAGCTCCTACAGGGGCCCCCAAGAGACCCAGTACTTC; CDR3: CASSSYRGPQETQYF
size: NA; J: TRBJ2-7; V: TRBV6-5; D: NA; DNA: TGTGCCAGCAGTTCCACCTATGGAGGCTCCTACGAGCAGTACTTC; CDR3: CASSSTYGGSYEQYF
size: many; J: TRBJ1-1; V: TRBV12-3/TRBV12-4; D: TRBD1; DNA: TGTGCCAGCAGTTTATATTCGACAGGGGCTGAAGCTTTCTTT; CDR3: CASSLYSTGAEAFF
size: NA; J: TRBJ1-6; V: TRBV6-5; D: NA; DNA: TGTGCCAGCAGTTATGCAAATATACCGGGACTATCAAGTTCACCCCTCCACTTT; CDR3: CASSYANIPGLSSSPLHF
size: many; J: TRBJ2-7; V: TRBV2; D: TRBD2; DNA: TGTGCCAGCAGTCCCTGGACTAGCGGGAGTTACGAGCAGTACTTC; CDR3: CASSPWTSGSYEQYF
size: many; J: TRBJ2-2; V: TRBV11-2; D: TRBD2; DNA: TGTGCCAGCAGCTTAGAGGCGGGGACTAGCGGGACGCACACCGGGGAGCTGTTTTTT; CDR3: CASSLEAGTSGTHTGELFF